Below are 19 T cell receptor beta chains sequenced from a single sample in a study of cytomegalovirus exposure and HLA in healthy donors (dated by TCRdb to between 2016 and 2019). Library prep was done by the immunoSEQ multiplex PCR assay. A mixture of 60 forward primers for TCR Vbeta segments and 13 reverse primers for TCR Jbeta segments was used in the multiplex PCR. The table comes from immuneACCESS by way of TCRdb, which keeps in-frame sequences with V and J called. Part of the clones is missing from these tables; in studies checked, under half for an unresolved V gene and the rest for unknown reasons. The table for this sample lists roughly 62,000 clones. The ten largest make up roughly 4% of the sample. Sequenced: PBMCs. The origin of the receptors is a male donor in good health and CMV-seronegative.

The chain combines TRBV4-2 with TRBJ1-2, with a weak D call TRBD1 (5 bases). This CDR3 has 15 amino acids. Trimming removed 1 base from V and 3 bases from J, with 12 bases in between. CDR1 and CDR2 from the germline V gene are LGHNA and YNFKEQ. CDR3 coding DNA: TGTGCCAGCAGCCAAGCCGGGACGGGAGACTATGGCTACACCTTC. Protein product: CASSQAGTGDYGYTF.

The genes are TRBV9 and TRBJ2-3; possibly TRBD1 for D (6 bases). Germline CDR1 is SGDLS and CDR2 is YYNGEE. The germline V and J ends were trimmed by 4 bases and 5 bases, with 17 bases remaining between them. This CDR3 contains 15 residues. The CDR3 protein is CASSFLAQGGDTQYF. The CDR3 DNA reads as TGTGCCAGCAGCTTCCTGGCACAGGGCGGAGATACGCAGTATTTT.

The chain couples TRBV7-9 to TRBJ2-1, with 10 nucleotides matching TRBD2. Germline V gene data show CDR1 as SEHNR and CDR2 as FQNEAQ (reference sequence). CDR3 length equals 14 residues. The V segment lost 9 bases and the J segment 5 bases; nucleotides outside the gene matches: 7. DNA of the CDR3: TGTGCCAGTCGGCCCGGGACTAGCGACAATGAGCAGTTCTTC. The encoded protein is CASRPGTSDNEQFF. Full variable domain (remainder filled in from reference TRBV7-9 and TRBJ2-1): DTGVSQNPRHKITKRGQNVTFRCDPISEHNRLYWYRQTLGQGPEFLTYFQNEAQLEKSRLLSDRFSAERPKGSFSTLEIQRTEQGDSAMYLCASRPGTSDNEQFFGPGTRLTVL.

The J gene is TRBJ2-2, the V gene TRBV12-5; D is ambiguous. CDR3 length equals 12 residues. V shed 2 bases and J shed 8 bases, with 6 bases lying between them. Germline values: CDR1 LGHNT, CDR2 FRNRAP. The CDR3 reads CASGLPQGELFF. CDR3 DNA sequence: TGTGCTAGTGGTTTGCCCCAAGGGGAGCTGTTTTTT.

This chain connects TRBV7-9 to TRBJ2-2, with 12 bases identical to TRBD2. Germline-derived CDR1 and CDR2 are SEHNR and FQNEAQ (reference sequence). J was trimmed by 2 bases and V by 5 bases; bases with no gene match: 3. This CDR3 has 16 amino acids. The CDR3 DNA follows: TGTGCCAGCAGCACTAGCGGGAGGATCAACACCGGGGAGCTGTTTTTT. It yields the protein CASSTSGRINTGELFF. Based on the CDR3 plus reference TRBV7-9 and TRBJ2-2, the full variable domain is DTGVSQNPRHKITKRGQNVTFRCDPISEHNRLYWYRQTLGQGPEFLTYFQNEAQLEKSRLLSDRFSAERPKGSFSTLEIQRTEQGDSAMYLCASSTSGRINTGELFFGEGSRLTVL.

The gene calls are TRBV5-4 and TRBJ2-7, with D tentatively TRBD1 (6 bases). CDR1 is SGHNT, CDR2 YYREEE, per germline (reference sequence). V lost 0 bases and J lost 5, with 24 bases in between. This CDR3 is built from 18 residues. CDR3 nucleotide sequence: TGTGCCAGCAGCTTGGGGGGGATCCCGGGACAACGACCCCACGAGCAGTACTTC. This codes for CASSLGGIPGQRPHEQYF.

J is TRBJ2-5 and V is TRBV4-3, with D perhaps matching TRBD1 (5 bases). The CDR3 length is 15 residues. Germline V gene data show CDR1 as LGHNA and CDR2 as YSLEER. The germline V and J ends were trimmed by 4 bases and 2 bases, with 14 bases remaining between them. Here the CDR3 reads CASSPGQGIQETQYF. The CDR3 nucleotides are TGCGCCAGCAGCCCCGGACAAGGCATACAAGAGACCCAGTACTTC.

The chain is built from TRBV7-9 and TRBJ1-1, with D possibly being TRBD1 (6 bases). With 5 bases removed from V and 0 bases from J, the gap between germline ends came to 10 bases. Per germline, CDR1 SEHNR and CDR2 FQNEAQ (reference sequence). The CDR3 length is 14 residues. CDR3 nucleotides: TGTGCCAGCAGCCTGACAGGTTTGAACACTGAAGCTTTCTTT. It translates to CASSLTGLNTEAFF.

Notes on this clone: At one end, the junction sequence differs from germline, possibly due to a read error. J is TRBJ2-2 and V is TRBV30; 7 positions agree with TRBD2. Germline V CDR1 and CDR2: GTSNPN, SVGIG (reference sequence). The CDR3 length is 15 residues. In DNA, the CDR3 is TGTGCCGGGAGTGTTAGCGGGCGACCGACCGGGGAGCTGTTTTTT. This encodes CAGSVSGRPTGELFF.

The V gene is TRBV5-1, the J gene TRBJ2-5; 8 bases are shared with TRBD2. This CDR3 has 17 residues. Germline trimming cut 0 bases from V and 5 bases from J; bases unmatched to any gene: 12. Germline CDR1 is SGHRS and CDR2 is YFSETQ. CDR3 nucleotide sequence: TGCGCCAGCAGCTTGGGTTCTCGGCGGGGGGACGTCGAGACCCAGTACTTC. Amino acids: CASSLGSRRGDVETQYF.

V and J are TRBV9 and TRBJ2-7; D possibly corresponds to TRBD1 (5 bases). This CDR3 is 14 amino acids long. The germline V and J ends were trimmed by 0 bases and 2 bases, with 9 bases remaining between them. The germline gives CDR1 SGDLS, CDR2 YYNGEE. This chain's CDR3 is CASSVGTQTYEQYF. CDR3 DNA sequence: TGTGCCAGCAGCGTAGGGACACAAACCTACGAGCAGTACTTC.

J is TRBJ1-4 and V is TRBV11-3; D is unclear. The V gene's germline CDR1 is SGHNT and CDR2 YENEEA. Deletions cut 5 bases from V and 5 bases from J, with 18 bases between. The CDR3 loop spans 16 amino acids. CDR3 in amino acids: CASSPPRERTNEKLFF. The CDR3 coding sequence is TGTGCCAGCAGCCCCCCGCGGGAAAGGACCAATGAAAAACTGTTTTTT.

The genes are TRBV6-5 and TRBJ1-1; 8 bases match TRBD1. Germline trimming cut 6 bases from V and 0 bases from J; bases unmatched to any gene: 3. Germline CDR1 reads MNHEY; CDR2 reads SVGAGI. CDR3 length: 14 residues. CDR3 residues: CASRRQGLNTEAFF. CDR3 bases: TGTGCCAGCAGGCGACAGGGGTTGAACACTGAAGCTTTCTTT.

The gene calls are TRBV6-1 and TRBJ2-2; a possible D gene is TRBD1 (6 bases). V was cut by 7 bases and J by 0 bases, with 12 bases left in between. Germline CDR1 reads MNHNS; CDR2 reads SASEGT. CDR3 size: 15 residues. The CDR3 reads CASTWGQPNTGELFF. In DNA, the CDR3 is TGTGCCAGCACCTGGGGACAACCGAACACCGGGGAGCTGTTTTTT.

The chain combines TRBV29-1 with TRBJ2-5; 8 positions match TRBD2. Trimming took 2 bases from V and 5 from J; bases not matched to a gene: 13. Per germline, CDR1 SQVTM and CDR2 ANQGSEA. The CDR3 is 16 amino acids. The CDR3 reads CSVEPPMLTGGETQYF. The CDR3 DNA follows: TGCAGCGTTGAACCTCCCATGCTGACGGGAGGGGAGACCCAGTACTTC.

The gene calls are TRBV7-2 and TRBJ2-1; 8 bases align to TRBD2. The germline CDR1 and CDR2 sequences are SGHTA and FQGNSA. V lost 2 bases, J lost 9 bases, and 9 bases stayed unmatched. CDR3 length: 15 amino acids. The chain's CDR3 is CASSLTGGTWVEQFF. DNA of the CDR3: TGTGCCAGCAGCTTAACGGGGGGGACTTGGGTTGAGCAGTTCTTC.

DNA of the CDR3: TGTGCCAGCAGCTCTCCGGCCTCGAGGGGGGAAAAACTGTTTTTT. The encoded protein is CASSSPASRGEKLFF. This sequence joins TRBV11-2 and TRBJ1-4; maybe TRBD1 (6 bases). V was pared by 4 bases and J by 8 bases, with 17 bases between. In germline, CDR1 is SGHAT, CDR2 FQNNGV. The CDR3 loop spans 15 amino acids.

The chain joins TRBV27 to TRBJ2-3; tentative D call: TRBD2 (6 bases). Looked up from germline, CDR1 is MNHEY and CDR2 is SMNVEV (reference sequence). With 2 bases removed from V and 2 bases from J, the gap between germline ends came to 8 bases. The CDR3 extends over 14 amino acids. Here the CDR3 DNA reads TGTGCCAGCAGTTTAGGACTACCCACAGATACGCAGTATTTT. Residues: CASSLGLPTDTQYF.

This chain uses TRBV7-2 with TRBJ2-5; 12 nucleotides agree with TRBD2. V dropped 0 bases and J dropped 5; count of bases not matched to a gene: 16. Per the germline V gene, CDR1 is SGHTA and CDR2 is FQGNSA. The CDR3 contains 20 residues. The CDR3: CASSLAHTSGGPSRGETQYF. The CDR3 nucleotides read TGTGCCAGCAGCTTAGCGCACACTAGCGGGGGGCCCTCCAGGGGGGAGACCCAGTACTTC.